This T cell receptor (beta chain) stems from a study of blood T cell repertoires in COVID-19. Here immunoSEQ multiplex PCR was the method, and the copy in TCRdb shows in-frame clones only, minus some. The repertoire holds 250,000 to 400,000 clones, with roughly 85% as singletons. The V and J ends lost 6 bases and 6 bases, in that order; junction bases with no gene match: 6. The CDR3 has 14 amino acids. Germline V lookup: CDR1 ENHRY, CDR2 SYGVKD. This clonotype originated in a woman aged 30 to 39 who had been exposed to COVID-19. The chain carries TRBV10-3 and TRBJ2-2; TRBD1 agrees at 8 bases. Sequencing was done on a sample of PBMCs or T cells enriched from blood (not recorded which). The CDR3 DNA follows: TGTGCCATCAGGGACGGACAGGGAGCCGGGGAGCTGTTTTTT. Amino acid sequence: CAIRDGQGAGELFF.